The TCR beta chain described here comes from a study of T cell responses to AZD1222 COVID-19 vaccine. Study-level points and caveats: Targets within unmutated variant regions were reportedly found for nearly half of spike-specific TCRs. Regions 160-218 and 743-854 dominated among vaccine-associated CD4 TCRs spanning spike.

Germline V lookup: CDR1 LNHNV, CDR2 YYDKDF (reference sequence). Trimming left V 0 bases short and J 4 bases short, with 13 bases between. This CDR3 spans 16 amino acids. The data were produced by immunoSEQ multiplex PCR, yet TCRdb's version contains in-frame clones alone and is incomplete. The repertoire consists of about 120,000 clones, with roughly nine tenths occurring once and the leading ten covering 2.5% to 3%. Concerning this clone: Antigen specificity is unknown.

This TCR derives from an adult who received the AZD1222 COVID-19 vaccine. This chain connects TRBV15 to TRBJ1-3; the D is unclear. The sample here was peripheral blood, taken 28 days after the second AZD1222 dose. CDR3 protein: CATSRDASRSGNTIYF. As DNA, the CDR3 is TGTGCCACCAGCAGAGATGCGTCGAGGAGCGGAAACACCATATATTTT.